The 15 T cell receptor beta chains reported below all come from one sample, sequenced in a study of blood T cell repertoires in COVID-19. Using immunoSEQ multiplex PCR, the repertoire was profiled, and TCRdb retains in-frame clones only, with some absent. The table includes roughly 99,000 clones, 89% detected once. The specimen was peripheral blood. All receptors come from a man aged 40-49 years with active or convalescent COVID-19.

The genes are TRBV7-2 and TRBJ2-7, with 9 bases matching TRBD2. Looked up from germline, CDR1 is SGHTA and CDR2 is FQGNSA. Trimming at V came to 1 base and at J to 2 bases, leaving 6 bases not matched to a gene. This CDR3 has 16 amino acids. CDR3 amino acids: CASSLDRASGAYEQYF. DNA of the CDR3: TGTGCCAGCAGCTTAGACCGGGCTAGCGGGGCCTACGAGCAGTACTTC.

The rearrangement links TRBV28 to TRBJ2-7, with a weak D call TRBD2 (6 bases). The germline V gene has CDR1 MDHEN and CDR2 SYDVKM. This CDR3 is 13 amino acids long. With 6 bases removed from V and 0 bases from J, the gap between germline ends came to 9 bases. CDR3 region: CASSGLNSYEQYF. The CDR3 nucleotides are TGTGCCAGCAGCGGACTAAACTCCTACGAGCAGTACTTC.

V usage is TRBV7-2 and J usage is TRBJ2-5; the match to TRBD2 covers 9 bases. This CDR3 region has 16 residues. V dropped 4 bases and J dropped 2; count of bases not matched to a gene: 8. Germline V gene lookup returns CDR1 SGHTA and CDR2 FQGNSA. The CDR3 sequence is CASSSLAGVVQETQYF. The CDR3 DNA follows: TGTGCCAGCAGCTCTTTAGCGGGAGTGGTACAAGAGACCCAGTACTTC.

The rearrangement uses TRBV3-1 (or the pseudogene TRBV3-2) and TRBJ2-5, with D unclear. The V end was cut by 5 bases, the J end by 4 bases, with 8 bases between. Germline V gene data show CDR1 as LGHDT and CDR2 as YNNKEL (reference sequence). The CDR3 loop spans 12 amino acids. CDR3 residues: CASSLFSETQYF. CDR3 coding DNA: TGTGCCAGCAGCTTATTTTCAGAGACCCAGTACTTC.

The chain uses TRBV10-1 and TRBJ2-3; 8 bases align to TRBD1. There are 15 residues in the CDR3. Germline V gene lookup returns CDR1 WNHNN and CDR2 SYGVQD (reference sequence). Unmatched junction bases numbered 8, after V lost 2 bases and J lost 7 bases. Written as DNA, the CDR3 is TGCGCCAGCAGTGAGGTCGGGCAGGGGGCCCATACGCAGTATTTT. This gives the protein CASSEVGQGAHTQYF.

The rearrangement links TRBV7-2 to TRBJ1-1; D call uncertain. Germline-derived CDR1 and CDR2 are SGHTA and FQGNSA. V was pared by 2 bases and J by 11 bases, with 15 bases between. CDR3 length: 13 amino acids. This CDR3 reads CASSLKLETAAFF. CDR3 sequence (DNA): TGTGCCAGCAGCTTAAAACTAGAAACTGCTGCTTTCTTT.

About this clone itself: A read error may account for a junction end that differs from germline. The chain links TRBV7-9 to TRBJ1-6; D is perhaps TRBD1 (5 bases). The CDR3 extends over 13 amino acids. Germline-derived CDR1 and CDR2 are SEHNR and FQNEAQ (reference sequence). CDR3 DNA sequence: TGTGCCAGCAGCCCCCTCGGTGGGGCGGACCCCTACTTT. Amino acids: CASSPLGGADPYF. The entire variable domain, with the rest obtained from reference TRBV7-9 and TRBJ1-6, is as follows: DTGVSQNPRHKITKRGQNVTFRCDPISEHNRLYWYRQTLGQGPEFLTYFQNEAQLEKSRLLSDRFSAERPKGSFSTLEIQRTEQGDSAMYLCASSPLGGADPYFGNGTRLTVT.

J is TRBJ1-2 and V is TRBV4-3; D is unresolved. The ends were cut back, 0 bases at V and 4 bases at J, with 6 bases in the middle. Germline V gene lookup returns CDR1 LGHNA and CDR2 YSLEER. The CDR3 runs to 13 residues. This CDR3 reads CASSQEGVYGYTF. In DNA, the CDR3 is TGCGCCAGCAGCCAAGAGGGAGTCTATGGCTACACCTTC.

The rearrangement links TRBV5-1 to TRBJ2-7; TRBD1 aligns across 7 bases. CDR1 and CDR2 (germline): SGHRS, YFSETQ. The J segment lost 6 bases and the V segment lost 1 base, leaving 7 bases of the junction unmatched. This CDR3 contains 14 residues. The CDR3 sequence: CASSLSTGRFEQYF. The CDR3 DNA is TGCGCCAGCAGCTTGTCGACAGGGCGGTTCGAGCAGTACTTC.

The chain uses TRBV6-6 and TRBJ1-2, with 10 bases identical to TRBD1. The CDR3 runs to 15 residues. Germline V lookup: CDR1 MNHNY, CDR2 SVGAGI (reference sequence). After removal of 5 bases from V and 5 bases from J, the junction contained 8 bases not matched to a gene. The CDR3 reads CASSSRQGANYGYTF. The CDR3 DNA reads TGTGCCAGCAGTAGTAGACAGGGGGCGAATTATGGCTACACCTTC.

This rearrangement joins TRBV19 to TRBJ2-2, with 9 bases aligning to TRBD2. Trimming cost V 0 bases and J 5 bases; bases outside gene matches: 4. The V gene's germline CDR1 is LNHDA and CDR2 SQIVND (reference sequence). The CDR3 is 16 residues long. CDR3 sequence (DNA): TGTGCCAGTAGTATAGAACCGGGACTAGCAACCGGGGAGCTGTTTTTT. Its protein is CASSIEPGLATGELFF. Together with reference TRBV19 and TRBJ2-2, the CDR3 gives the full variable domain: DGGITQSPKYLFRKEGQNVTLSCEQNLNHDAMYWYRQDPGQGLRLIYYSQIVNDFQKGDIAEGYSVSREKKESFPLTVTSAQKNPTAFYLCASSIEPGLATGELFFGEGSRLTVL.

V gene TRBV21-1 combines with J gene TRBJ1-3; TRBD1, the D gene given by the table, was not confirmed from the DNA. TRBV21-1 is classified as a pseudogene. The CDR3 is 18 amino acids. The DNA for the CDR3 is TGTGCCAGCAGCAAAGTTTTTGGCCGTTTGTACTCTGGAAACACCATATATTTT. Translating gives CASSKVFGRLYSGNTIYF.

The chain combines TRBV30 with TRBJ1-4; no clear D. Trimming shortened V by 0 bases and J by 11 bases, and 13 bases separated the two germline ends. The germline CDR1 and CDR2 sequences are GTSNPN and SVGIG (reference sequence). The CDR3 has 13 residues. The CDR3 is CAWSVIRERKLFF. CDR3 coding DNA: TGTGCCTGGAGTGTAATTCGCGAGAGGAAACTGTTTTTT. The full variable domain, completed using reference TRBV30 and TRBJ1-4, is SQTIHQWPATLVQPVGSPLSLECTVEGTSNPNLYWYRQAAGRGLQLLFYSVGIGQISSEVPQNLSASRPQDRQFILSSKKLLLSDSGFYLCAWSVIRERKLFFGSGTQLSVL.

This clone was detected once. This chain links TRBV11-2 with TRBJ2-1; 9 bases line up with TRBD2. CDR1 is SGHAT, CDR2 FQNNGV, per germline. The CDR3 runs to 15 residues. Losses at the gene ends were 5 bases for V and 6 bases for J; bases not matched to a gene: 8. The CDR3 region is CASSLSGSAANEQFF. CDR3 nucleotides: TGTGCCAGCAGCCTTAGCGGGAGTGCCGCCAATGAGCAGTTCTTC.

The chain employs TRBV5-1 and TRBJ2-1; 16 bases map to TRBD2. The V gene end was trimmed by 4 bases and the J gene end by 7 bases; junction bases not matched to a gene: 2. CDR3 length equals 15 residues. The germline CDR1 and CDR2 sequences are SGHRS and YFSETQ. The CDR3 sequence: CASSEGLAGGNEQFF. The CDR3 region has the DNA TGCGCCAGCAGCGAGGGACTAGCGGGGGGGAATGAGCAGTTCTTC.